One sample yielded the 13 T cell receptor beta chains listed below, sequenced in a study of Ad26.COV2.S vaccination and SARS-CoV-2 variants. The assay was immunoSEQ multiplex PCR, and TCRdb's table has in-frame clones only and misses some. Altogether about 350,000 clones are present, about 92% being singletons, with the ten largest covering around 4%. The sequencing here drew on peripheral blood, taken after recovery from COVID-19. The receptors stem from a human donor who had recovered from COVID-19.

The chain has TRBV3-1 (or the pseudogene TRBV3-2) and TRBJ2-7, with a tentative D call TRBD1 (6 bases). Per the germline V gene, CDR1 is LGHDT and CDR2 is YNNKEL (reference sequence). Trimming took 3 bases from V and 3 from J, leaving 12 bases between them. The CDR3 is 14 residues long. Written as DNA, the CDR3 is TGTGCCAGCAGCCACCTGACAGGAATCTACGAGCAGTACTTC. Amino acids: CASSHLTGIYEQYF.

CDR3 DNA sequence: TGTGCCAGCAGCGGCCGGACAGGGGGCAATACAGATACGCAGTATTTT. Amino acids: CASSGRTGGNTDTQYF. The V call is TRBV11-3, the J call TRBJ2-3; TRBD1 aligns across 11 bases. CDR3 size: 16 residues. Germline values: CDR1 SGHNT, CDR2 YENEEA. V was pared by 5 bases and J by 3 bases, with 7 bases of the junction left unmatched. Drawing the rest from reference TRBV11-3 and TRBJ2-3, the complete variable domain is EAGVVQSPRYKIIEKKQPVAFWCNPISGHNTLYWYLQNLGQGPELLIRYENEEAVDDSQLPKDRFSAERLKGVDSTLKIQPAELGDSAVYLCASSGRTGGNTDTQYFGPGTRLTVL.

The V call is TRBV10-3, the J call TRBJ1-2; D is undetermined. Germline values: CDR1 ENHRY, CDR2 SYGVKD. V was shortened by 10 bases and J by 2 bases, with 14 bases between the two germline ends. This CDR3 has 13 residues. CDR3 DNA: TGTGCCACCTCGGACCCGGCGAACTATGGCTACACCTTC. Its protein is CATSDPANYGYTF.

V and J are TRBV19 and TRBJ1-2; 7 nucleotides align to TRBD1. Germline trimming cut 6 bases from V and 5 bases from J; bases unmatched to any gene: 9. The CDR3 spans 14 residues. The germline gives CDR1 LNHDA, CDR2 SQIVND (reference sequence). CDR3 loop: CASRPGGTVYGYTF. In DNA, the CDR3 is TGTGCCAGTAGACCCGGTGGGACAGTGTATGGCTACACCTTC.

A note on this clone: The junction departs from the called germline gene at one end, perhaps through a read error. This chain connects TRBV24-1 to TRBJ2-1; TRBD2 matches at 7 bases. The CDR3 contains 15 residues. Germline V lookup: CDR1 KGHDR, CDR2 SFDVKD. The CDR3 here is CATSDGGSSHNEQFF. The CDR3 nucleotides are TGTGCCACCAGTGACGGGGGGTCCTCCCACAATGAGCAGTTCTTC.

The genes are TRBV4-1 and TRBJ1-2; 7 bases align to TRBD1. Germline V CDR1 and CDR2: MGHRA, YSYEKL. The ends lost 1 base at V and 8 bases at J; junction bases unmatched: 7. The CDR3 is 14 residues long. CDR3 sequence: CASSQVGAGGGYTF. CDR3 DNA sequence: TGCGCCAGCAGCCAAGTCGGGGCAGGGGGGGGCTACACCTTC.

V gene TRBV2 combines with J gene TRBJ2-1; the D gene is possibly TRBD2 (5 bases). Trimming removed 2 bases at V and 15 bases at J, with 17 bases between. CDR1 SNHLY and CDR2 FYNNEI come from the germline V gene. This CDR3 is built from 13 residues. This CDR3 is CASSEREGPLPFF. The CDR3 DNA follows: TGTGCCAGCAGTGAAAGAGAGGGCCCTCTTCCGTTCTTC. Variable domain in full (rest from reference TRBV2 and TRBJ2-1): EPEVTQTPSHQVTQMGQEVILRCVPISNHLYFYWYRQILGQKVEFLVSFYNNEISEKSEIFDDQFSVERPDGSNFTLKIRSTKLEDSAMYFCASSEREGPLPFFGPGTRLTVL.

CDR3 coding DNA: TGTGCCATCAGCAGGACAGGGGGCGTGTGGGGCACTGAAGCTTTCTTT. It specifies CAISRTGGVWGTEAFF. The chain links TRBV10-3 to TRBJ1-1; 11 nucleotides agree with TRBD1. CDR3 length: 16 amino acids. J was trimmed by 4 bases and V by 6 bases; bases with no gene match: 10. CDR1 and CDR2 (germline): ENHRY, SYGVKD.

The V and J genes are TRBV28 and TRBJ2-7; a possible D gene is TRBD1 (6 bases). The CDR3 totals 15 residues. Germline CDR1 and CDR2: MDHEN and SYDVKM. With 5 bases removed from V and 2 bases from J, the gap between germline ends came to 16 bases. CDR3 DNA sequence: TGTGCCAGCAGTCCGGGACAATTTCGGGCCTACGAGCAGTACTTC. This translates into CASSPGQFRAYEQYF. The whole variable domain, remainder taken from reference TRBV28 and TRBJ2-7, is DVKVTQSSRYLVKRTGEKVFLECVQDMDHENMFWYRQDPGLGLRLIYFSYDVKMKEKGDIPEGYSVSREKKERFSLILESASTNQTSMYLCASSPGQFRAYEQYFGPGTRLTVT.

CDR3 coding DNA: TGTGCCACCCAGCATAGCAATCAGCCCCAGCATTTT. The encoded protein is CATQHSNQPQHF. The V and J genes are TRBV15 and TRBJ1-5; no reliable D call. Per germline, CDR1 LNHNV and CDR2 YYDKDF (reference sequence). V was pared by 8 bases and J by 0 bases, with 5 bases between. The CDR3 contains 12 residues.

The chain is built from TRBV5-1 and TRBJ1-4, with D tentatively TRBD1 (6 bases). Looked up from germline, CDR1 is SGHRS and CDR2 is YFSETQ. The CDR3 length is 16 residues. Deletions cut 4 bases from V and 8 bases from J, with 21 bases between. CDR3 nucleotide sequence: TGCGCCAGCAGCCATGGGGTAGCACAGGGAGGCGAAAAACTGTTTTTT. Translating gives CASSHGVAQGGEKLFF. Drawing the rest from reference TRBV5-1 and TRBJ1-4, the complete variable domain is KAGVTQTPRYLIKTRGQQVTLSCSPISGHRSVSWYQQTPGQGLQFLFEYFSETQRNKGNFPGRFSGRQFSNSRSEMNVSTLELGDSALYLCASSHGVAQGGEKLFFGSGTQLSVL.

The V call is TRBV27, the J call TRBJ2-1; TRBD2 matches 8 bases. The ends lost 6 bases at V and 2 bases at J; junction bases unmatched: 18. Germline assignment: CDR1 MNHEY and CDR2 SMNVEV (reference sequence). The CDR3 loop spans 19 amino acids. The CDR3 loop is CASRREGGSWGRTYNEQFF. CDR3 bases: TGTGCCAGCAGACGGGAGGGGGGGAGCTGGGGCCGGACCTACAATGAGCAGTTCTTC.

The genes are TRBV25-1 and TRBJ1-2; no definite D call. Trimming took 2 bases from V and 2 from J, leaving 9 bases between them. CDR3 length: 14 residues. Germline V gene lookup returns CDR1 MGHDK and CDR2 SYGVNS. The CDR3 bases are TGTGCCAGCAGTGAACAAGGCAGAAACTATGGCTACACCTTC. It yields the protein CASSEQGRNYGYTF.